This T cell receptor beta chain comes out of a study of blood T cell repertoires in COVID-19. The wider study: Spain, Italy and the United States supplied samples that represented acute and convalescent COVID-19. T cells, B-cell-depleted T cells, or PBMCs supplied cDNA or gDNA.

Seattle's cohort entered during active infection and was followed longitudinally. Original analysis: Amplification from reference gene primers served as the basis for estimated nucleated cell counts. Only in-frame clones appear in the TCRdb table, and some are missing; sequencing was by immunoSEQ multiplex PCR. V, J and clone size are taken as reported in that table, and D and trimming were inferred from the DNA itself. The sample consists of about 250,000 clones, around 82% of them appearing once. The CDR3 is made up of 13 amino acids. V shed 3 bases and J shed 2 bases, with 7 bases lying between them. Germline CDR1 is KGHSH and CDR2 is LQKENI.

The TCR sequence derives from a person between 70 and 80 years old with COVID-19, enrolled during active disease. Sequenced material: peripheral blood. The chain employs TRBV18 and TRBJ1-1; D unclear. CDR3 in DNA: TGTGCCAGCTCACCCGCAGTAAACACTGAAGCTTTCTTT. This encodes CASSPAVNTEAFF.